This TCR beta chain was recovered during a study of control samples from healthy donors and cancer patients. V was pared by 2 bases and J by 5 bases, with 9 bases between. Germline CDR1 is MGHDK and CDR2 is SYGVNS. CDR3 length equals 13 residues. The data were produced by immunoSEQ multiplex PCR, yet TCRdb's version contains in-frame clones alone and is incomplete. This table has about 89,000 clones, more than 75% appearing once. The TCR originated in a woman in her thirties or forties in good health. Sequenced sample: blood. V is TRBV25-1 and J is TRBJ1-2, with D unclear. In DNA form, the CDR3 reads TGTGCCAGCAGTGAAAAGTTGGCGTATGGCTACACCTTC. This gives the protein CASSEKLAYGYTF.